This T cell receptor beta chain appears in the sequencing data of a study of blood T cell repertoires in COVID-19. Cohort 3 recovery required two negative PCRs, clearance, or symptom resolution. The table came from immunoSEQ multiplex PCR; TCRdb's copy has only in-frame clones and leaves some out. The sample lists 100,000 to 150,000 clones, 84% occurring once. Trimming at V came to 6 bases and at J to 4 bases, leaving 5 bases not matched to a gene. Per the germline V gene, CDR1 is LGHDT and CDR2 is YNNKEL (reference sequence). The CDR3 is made up of 14 amino acids. V is TRBV3-1 (or the pseudogene TRBV3-2) and J is TRBJ2-1; 8 positions match TRBD2. This TCR was recovered from a woman aged 25-40 years who had recovered from COVID-19. Sequenced input: PBMCs or T cells enriched from blood (not recorded which). The CDR3 DNA sequence: TGTGCCAGCAGACCAACTAGCGGTTACAATGAGCAGTTCTTC. It encodes CASRPTSGYNEQFF.